This T cell receptor beta chain appears in the sequencing data of a study of post-analysis software for immune sequencing data. Overall study results and limits: Strong co-clustering by F measure was evident for samples that had been prepared in the same batch. In patients, TRBV5-6, TRBV5-1 and TRBV20-1 belonged to five TRBV segments found more frequently than in controls. Multiple sclerosis patients had significantly lower normalized Chao1 diversity than controls.

On this clonotype itself: Its matching antigen is unknown.

Prepared TCR beta cDNA libraries contained unique molecular identifiers. Around 500,000 cDNA molecules came from around 1 to 10 million T cells. One entry per CDR3 protein results from TCRdb running MiXCR on the PCR reads. This sample has about 570,000 distinct CDR3 sequences, with around 36% found just once. J lost 6 bases, V lost 1 base, and 4 bases had no gene match. The V gene's germline CDR1 is SEHNR and CDR2 FQNEAQ (reference sequence). The CDR3 runs to 15 residues. Material for sequencing was blood. The chain uses TRBV7-9 and TRBJ2-1, with 9 bases fitting TRBD1. This sequence originates from a girl under 18 with multiple sclerosis. CDR3 DNA: TGTGCCAGCAGCTTAGGGGACAGGGCCGTCAATGAGCAGTTCTTC. It translates to CASSLGDRAVNEQFF.